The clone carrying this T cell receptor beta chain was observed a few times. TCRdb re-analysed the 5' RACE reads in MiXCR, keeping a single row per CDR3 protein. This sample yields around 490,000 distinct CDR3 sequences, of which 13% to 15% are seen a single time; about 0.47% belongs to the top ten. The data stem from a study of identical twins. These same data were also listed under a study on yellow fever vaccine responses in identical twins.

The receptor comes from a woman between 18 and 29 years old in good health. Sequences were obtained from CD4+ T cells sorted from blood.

The CDR3 is CASSPRGKSSGYYEQYF. The CDR3 DNA reads TGCGCCAGCAGCCCCCGGGGAAAGTCTAGCGGGTACTACGAGCAGTACTTC. The chain has TRBV5-1 and TRBJ2-7, with TRBD2 matching over 8 bases. V lost 4 bases, J lost 3 bases, and 15 bases stayed unmatched. This CDR3 contains 17 residues. In germline, CDR1 is SGHRS, CDR2 YFSETQ.